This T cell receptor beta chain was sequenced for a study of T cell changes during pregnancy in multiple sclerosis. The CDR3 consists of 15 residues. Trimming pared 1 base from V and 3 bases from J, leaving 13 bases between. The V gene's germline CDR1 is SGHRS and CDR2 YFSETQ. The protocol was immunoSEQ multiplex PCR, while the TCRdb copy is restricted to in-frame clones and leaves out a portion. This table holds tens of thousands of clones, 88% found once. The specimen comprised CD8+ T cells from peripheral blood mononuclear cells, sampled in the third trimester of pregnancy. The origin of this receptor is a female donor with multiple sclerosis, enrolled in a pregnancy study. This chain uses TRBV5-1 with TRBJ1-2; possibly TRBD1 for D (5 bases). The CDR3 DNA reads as TGCGCCAGCAGCTTGTCAGTGCAGGGCGACTATGGCTACACCTTC. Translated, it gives CASSLSVQGDYGYTF.